The table lists the clone carrying this T cell receptor beta chain with a count of one. The source of the sample is a study of CD8+ T cells in alopecia areata. TCR sequencing used cDNA made by reverse transcription of extracted RNA. Only in-frame clones appear in the TCRdb table, and some are missing; sequencing was by immunoSEQ multiplex PCR. The table has approximately 99,000 clones, 58% seen once; the top ten hold around a quarter. It was from PBMCs that CD4+ and CD8+ T cells were sorted. The V gene's germline CDR1 is MNHEY and CDR2 SMNVEV (reference sequence). CDR3 size: 15 residues. J gave up 6 bases and V 3 bases, and 6 bases lay outside the gene matches.

The origin of this receptor is a human donor with alopecia areata. This chain connects TRBV27 to TRBJ2-1, with 9 bases matching TRBD2. The sequenced sample was NKG2D-low CD8+ T cells sorted from blood. The CDR3 loop is CASSFAGGYGNEQFF. CDR3 bases: TGTGCCAGCAGTTTCGCGGGAGGGTACGGCAATGAGCAGTTCTTC.